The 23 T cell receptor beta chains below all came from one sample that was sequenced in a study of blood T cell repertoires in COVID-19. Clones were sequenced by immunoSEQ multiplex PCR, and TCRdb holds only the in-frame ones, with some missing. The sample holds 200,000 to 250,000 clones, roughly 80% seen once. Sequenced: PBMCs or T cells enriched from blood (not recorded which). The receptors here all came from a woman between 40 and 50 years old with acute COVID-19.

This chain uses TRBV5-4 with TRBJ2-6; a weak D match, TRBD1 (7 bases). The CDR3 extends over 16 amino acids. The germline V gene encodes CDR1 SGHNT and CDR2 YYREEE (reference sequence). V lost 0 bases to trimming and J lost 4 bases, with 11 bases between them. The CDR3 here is CASSLAGGQGANVLTF. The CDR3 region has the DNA TGTGCCAGCAGCTTGGCAGGGGGGCAAGGGGCCAACGTCCTGACTTTC.

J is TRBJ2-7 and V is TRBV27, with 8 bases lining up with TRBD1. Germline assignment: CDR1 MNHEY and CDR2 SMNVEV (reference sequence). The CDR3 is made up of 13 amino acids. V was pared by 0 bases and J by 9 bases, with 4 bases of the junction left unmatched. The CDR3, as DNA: TGTGCCAGCAGTTTATCGGACAGGGACGGGCAGTACTTC. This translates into CASSLSDRDGQYF.

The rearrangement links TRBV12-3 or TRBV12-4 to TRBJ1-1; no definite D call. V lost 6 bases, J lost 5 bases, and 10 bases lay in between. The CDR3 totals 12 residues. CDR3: CASSLGRTEAFF. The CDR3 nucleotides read TGTGCCAGCAGCCTGGGGAGAACTGAAGCTTTCTTT.

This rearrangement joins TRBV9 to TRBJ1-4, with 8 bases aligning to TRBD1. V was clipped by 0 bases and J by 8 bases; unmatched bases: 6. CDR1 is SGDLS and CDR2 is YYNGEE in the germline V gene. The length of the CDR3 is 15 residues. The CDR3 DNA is TGTGCCAGCAGCGTAGACGGGGGACAGGAGGAAAAACTGTTTTTT. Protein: CASSVDGGQEEKLFF.

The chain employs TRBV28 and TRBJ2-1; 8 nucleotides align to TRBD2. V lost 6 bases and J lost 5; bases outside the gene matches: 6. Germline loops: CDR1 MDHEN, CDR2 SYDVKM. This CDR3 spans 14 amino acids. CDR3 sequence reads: CASSESGSHNEQFF. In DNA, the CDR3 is TGTGCCAGCAGCGAAAGCGGGAGCCACAATGAGCAGTTCTTC.

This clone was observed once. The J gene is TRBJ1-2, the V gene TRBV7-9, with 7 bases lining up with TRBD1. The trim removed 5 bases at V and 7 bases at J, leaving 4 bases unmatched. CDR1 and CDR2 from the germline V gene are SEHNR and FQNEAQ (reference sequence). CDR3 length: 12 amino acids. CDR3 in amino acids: CASSEGQLGYTF. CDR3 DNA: TGTGCCAGCAGCGAGGGACAGCTTGGCTACACCTTC.

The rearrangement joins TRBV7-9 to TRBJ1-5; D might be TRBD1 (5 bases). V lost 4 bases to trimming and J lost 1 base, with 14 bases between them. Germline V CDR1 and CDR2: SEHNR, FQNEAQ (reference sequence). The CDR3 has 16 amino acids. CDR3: CASSSQGGGSNQPQHF. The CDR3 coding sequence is TGTGCCAGCAGCTCTCAGGGCGGGGGGAGCAATCAGCCCCAGCATTTT.

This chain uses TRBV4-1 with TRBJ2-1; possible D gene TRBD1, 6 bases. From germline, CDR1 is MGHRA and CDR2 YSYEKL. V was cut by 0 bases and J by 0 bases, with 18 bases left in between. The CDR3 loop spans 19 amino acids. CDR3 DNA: TGCGCCAGCAGCCAAGACACACTACAGGGAACGAGCTCCTACAATGAGCAGTTCTTC. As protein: CASSQDTLQGTSSYNEQFF.

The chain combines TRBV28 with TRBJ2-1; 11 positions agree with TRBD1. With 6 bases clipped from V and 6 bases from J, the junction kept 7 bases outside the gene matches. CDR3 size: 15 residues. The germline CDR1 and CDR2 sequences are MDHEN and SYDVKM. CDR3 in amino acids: CASRRTGGTGNEQFF. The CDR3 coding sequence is TGTGCCAGCAGAAGGACAGGGGGCACGGGCAATGAGCAGTTCTTC.

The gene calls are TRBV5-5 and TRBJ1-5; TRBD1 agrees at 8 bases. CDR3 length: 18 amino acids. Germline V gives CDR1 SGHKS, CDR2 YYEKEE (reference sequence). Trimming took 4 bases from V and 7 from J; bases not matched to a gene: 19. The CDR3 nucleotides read TGTGCCAGCAGCCCTGCCCCGCCGGACAGGGTACAAAGACAGCCCCAGCATTTT. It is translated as CASSPAPPDRVQRQPQHF.

Written as DNA, the CDR3 is TGTGCCATCAGTGAGGGCACCGACTATGGCTACACCTTC. Residues: CAISEGTDYGYTF. V and J are TRBV10-3 and TRBJ1-2; D is unresolved. V lost 2 bases to trimming and J lost 3 bases, with 7 bases between them. This CDR3 contains 13 residues. Germline V lookup: CDR1 ENHRY, CDR2 SYGVKD.

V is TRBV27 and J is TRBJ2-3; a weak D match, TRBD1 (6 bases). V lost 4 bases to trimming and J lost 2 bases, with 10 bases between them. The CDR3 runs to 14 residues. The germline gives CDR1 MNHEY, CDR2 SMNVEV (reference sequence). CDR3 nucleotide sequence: TGTGCCAGCAGTTCCCAGGGGTCCACAGATACGCAGTATTTT. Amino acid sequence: CASSSQGSTDTQYF.

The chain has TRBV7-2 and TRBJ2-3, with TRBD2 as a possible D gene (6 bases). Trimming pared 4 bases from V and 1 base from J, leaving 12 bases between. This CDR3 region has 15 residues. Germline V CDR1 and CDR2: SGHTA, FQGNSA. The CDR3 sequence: CASSYLWGGTDTQYF. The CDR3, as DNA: TGTGCCAGCAGCTACCTCTGGGGGGGCACAGATACGCAGTATTTT. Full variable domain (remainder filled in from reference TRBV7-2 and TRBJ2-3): GAGVSQSPSNKVTEKGKDVELRCDPISGHTALYWYRQSLGQGLEFLIYFQGNSAPDKSGLPSDRFSAERTGGSVSTLTIQRTQQEDSAVYLCASSYLWGGTDTQYFGPGTRLTVL.

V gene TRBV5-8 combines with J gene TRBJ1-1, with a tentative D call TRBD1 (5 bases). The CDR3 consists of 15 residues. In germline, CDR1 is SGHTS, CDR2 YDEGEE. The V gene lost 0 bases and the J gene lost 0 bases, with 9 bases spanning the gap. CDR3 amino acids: CASSLVGVLNTEAFF. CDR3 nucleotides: TGTGCCAGCAGCTTGGTAGGGGTTCTGAACACTGAAGCTTTCTTT.

The chain's CDR3 is CASSPLAGVEDTQYF. The CDR3 coding sequence is TGTGCCAGCAGCCCACTAGCGGGAGTTGAGGATACGCAGTATTTT. The chain joins TRBV3-1 (or the pseudogene TRBV3-2) to TRBJ2-3; TRBD2 aligns across 11 bases. CDR1 and CDR2 from the germline V gene are LGHDT and YNNKEL (reference sequence). There are 15 residues in the CDR3. Trimming removed 4 bases from V and 6 bases from J; junction bases left unmatched: 6.

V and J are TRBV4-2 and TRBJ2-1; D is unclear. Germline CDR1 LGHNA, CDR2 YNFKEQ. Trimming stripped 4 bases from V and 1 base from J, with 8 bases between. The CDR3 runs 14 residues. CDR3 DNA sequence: TGTGCCAGCAGCCCCCCAGTATCCTACAATGAGCAGTTCTTC. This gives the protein CASSPPVSYNEQFF.

The chain's CDR3 is CATSRGGPNSPLHF. For the CDR3, the DNA is TGTGCCACCAGCAGAGGAGGGCCTAATTCACCCCTCCACTTT. The chain uses TRBV15 and TRBJ1-6, with D hard to call. The CDR3 covers 14 residues. V lost 1 base and J lost 6, with 7 bases in between. CDR1 is LNHNV, CDR2 YYDKDF, per germline (reference sequence).

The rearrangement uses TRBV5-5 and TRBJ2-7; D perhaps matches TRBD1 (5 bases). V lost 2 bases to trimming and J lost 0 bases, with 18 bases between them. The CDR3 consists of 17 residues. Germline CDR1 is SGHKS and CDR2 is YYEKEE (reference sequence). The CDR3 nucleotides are TGTGCCAGCAGCTTCGCCGACAGCTTAATTAGCTCCTACGAGCAGTACTTC. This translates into CASSFADSLISSYEQYF.

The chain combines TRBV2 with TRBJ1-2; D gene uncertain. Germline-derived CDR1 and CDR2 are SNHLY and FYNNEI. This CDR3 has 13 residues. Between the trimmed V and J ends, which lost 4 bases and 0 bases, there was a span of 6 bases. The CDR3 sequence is CASSVATNYGYTF. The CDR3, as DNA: TGTGCCAGCAGTGTCGCTACTAACTATGGCTACACCTTC. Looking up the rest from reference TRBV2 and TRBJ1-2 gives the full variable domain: EPEVTQTPSHQVTQMGQEVILRCVPISNHLYFYWYRQILGQKVEFLVSFYNNEISEKSEIFDDQFSVERPDGSNFTLKIRSTKLEDSAMYFCASSVATNYGYTFGSGTRLTVV.

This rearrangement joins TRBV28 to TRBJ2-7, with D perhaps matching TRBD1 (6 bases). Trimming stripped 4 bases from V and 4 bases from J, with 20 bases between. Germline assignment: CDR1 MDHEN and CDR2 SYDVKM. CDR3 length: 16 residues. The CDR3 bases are TGTGCCAGCAGTTCAAACGGACAGATCAGGGGTTACGAGCAGTACTTC. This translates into CASSSNGQIRGYEQYF.

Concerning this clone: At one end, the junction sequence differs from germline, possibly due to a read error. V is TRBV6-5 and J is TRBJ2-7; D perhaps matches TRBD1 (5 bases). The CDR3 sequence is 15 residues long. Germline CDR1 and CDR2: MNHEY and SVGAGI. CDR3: CASSYGAGKTYEQYF. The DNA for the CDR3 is TGTGCCAGCAGTTACGGGGCAGGGAAAACCTACGAGCAATACTTC.

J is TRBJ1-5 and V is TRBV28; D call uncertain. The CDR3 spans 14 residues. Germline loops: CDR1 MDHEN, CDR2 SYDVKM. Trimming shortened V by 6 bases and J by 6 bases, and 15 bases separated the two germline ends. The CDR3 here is CASRKGVSGQPQHF. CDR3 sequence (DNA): TGTGCCAGCAGGAAAGGCGTCTCGGGTCAGCCCCAGCATTTT.

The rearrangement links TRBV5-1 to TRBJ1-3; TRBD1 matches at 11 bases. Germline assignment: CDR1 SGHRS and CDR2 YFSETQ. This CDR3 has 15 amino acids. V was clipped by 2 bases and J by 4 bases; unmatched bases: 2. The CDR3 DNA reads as TGCGCCAGCAGCTTCGGACAGGGGGCGGGAAACACCATATATTTT. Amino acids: CASSFGQGAGNTIYF.